A selection of T cell receptor beta chains follows, all from one sample in a study of cytomegalovirus exposure and HLA in healthy donors. Clones were read by immunoSEQ multiplex PCR, and TCRdb kept only the in-frame ones, dropping some. Of tens of thousands of clones listed, less than 80% were seen once; the top ten hold 2.1%. The specimen sequenced was PBMCs. The receptor set was obtained from a man aged 25-45 years in good health and CMV-seronegative. CDR3s include the opening cysteine and the closing phenylalanine or tryptophan. A D gene is named only where the DNA matches it firmly. Where a row states a size, it is once, few, many or the class of an expanded clone; other rows omit it.

abundance | j_gene | v_gene | d_gene | CDR3aa | CDR3nt
- | TRBJ1-1 | TRBV4-1 | TRBD1 | CASSRTGQANTEAFF | TGCGCCAGCAGCCGTACGGGACAGGCGAACACTGAAGCTTTCTTT
many | TRBJ2-6 | TRBV6-1 | TRBD2 | CASELAGSGANVLTF | TGTGCCAGCGAGCTAGCGGGATCTGGGGCCAACGTCCTGACTTTC
- | TRBJ2-2 | TRBV7-8 | TRBD2 | CASSLNGGRAGELFF | TGTGCCAGCAGCCTCAACGGAGGGAGGGCCGGGGAGCTGTTTTTT
- | TRBJ1-5 | TRBV30 | - | CAWSKKANQPQHF | TGTGCCTGGAGTAAAAAAGCCAATCAGCCCCAGCATTTT
few | TRBJ1-1 | TRBV5-4 | - | CASIPNRVSAEAFF | TGTGCCAGCATCCCGAACAGGGTGAGTGCTGAAGCTTTCTTT
few | TRBJ1-4 | TRBV7-8 | - | CASSWGRGSNEKLFF | TGTGCCAGCAGCTGGGGAAGGGGCTCTAATGAAAAACTGTTTTTT
few | TRBJ1-1 | TRBV4-1 | TRBD1 | CASSQQGAGRNTEAFF | TGCGCCAGCAGCCAACAGGGGGCCGGGAGGAACACTGAAGCTTTCTTT
- | TRBJ1-4 | TRBV7-8 | - | CASSLTPGANEKLFF | TGTGCCAGCAGCTTAACACCAGGGGCTAATGAAAAACTGTTTTTT
- | TRBJ1-1 | TRBV7-2 | - | CASSSRGGNTEAFF | TGTGCCAGCAGCTCGAGAGGAGGGAACACTGAAGCTTTCTTT
- | TRBJ2-2 | TRBV18 | - | CASSPPLAGELFF | TGTGCCAGCTCACCACCTTTAGCCGGGGAGCTGTTTTTT
few | TRBJ1-1 | TRBV6-5 | - | CASRTADTLLEAFF | TGTGCCAGTCGGACAGCGGATACCTTACTTGAAGCTTTCTTT
- | TRBJ1-1 | TRBV30 | - | CAWGPLSGAFF | TGTGCCTGGGGCCCATTAAGTGGAGCTTTCTTT